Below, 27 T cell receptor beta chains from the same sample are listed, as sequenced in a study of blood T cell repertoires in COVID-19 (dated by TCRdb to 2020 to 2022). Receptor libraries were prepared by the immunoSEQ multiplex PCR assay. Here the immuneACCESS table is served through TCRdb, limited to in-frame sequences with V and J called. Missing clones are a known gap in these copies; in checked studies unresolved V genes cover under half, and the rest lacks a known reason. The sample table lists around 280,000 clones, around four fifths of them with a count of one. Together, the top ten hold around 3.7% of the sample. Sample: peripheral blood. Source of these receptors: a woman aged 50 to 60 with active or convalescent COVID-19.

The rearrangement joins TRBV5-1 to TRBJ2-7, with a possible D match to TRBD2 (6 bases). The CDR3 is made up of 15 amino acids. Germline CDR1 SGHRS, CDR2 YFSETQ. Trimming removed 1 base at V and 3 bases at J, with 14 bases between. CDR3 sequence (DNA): TGCGCCAGCAGCTTGACGACTAGTAGGGGCTACGAGCAGTACTTC. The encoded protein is CASSLTTSRGYEQYF.

CDR3 protein: CAWSEADRDFGEQYF. CDR3 sequence (DNA): TGTGCCTGGAGTGAAGCGGACAGGGACTTTGGTGAGCAGTACTTC. J is TRBJ2-7 and V is TRBV30; 8 nucleotides match TRBD1. CDR3 length equals 15 residues. The V and J ends lost 1 base and 7 bases, in that order; junction bases with no gene match: 12. The germline CDR1 and CDR2 sequences are GTSNPN and SVGIG (reference sequence).

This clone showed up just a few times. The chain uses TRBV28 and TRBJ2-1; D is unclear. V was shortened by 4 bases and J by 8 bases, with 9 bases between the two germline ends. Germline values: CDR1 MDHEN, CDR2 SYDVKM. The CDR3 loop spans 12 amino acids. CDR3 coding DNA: TGTGCCAGCAGTTCACGGGTCCATGAGCAGTTCTTC. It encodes CASSSRVHEQFF.

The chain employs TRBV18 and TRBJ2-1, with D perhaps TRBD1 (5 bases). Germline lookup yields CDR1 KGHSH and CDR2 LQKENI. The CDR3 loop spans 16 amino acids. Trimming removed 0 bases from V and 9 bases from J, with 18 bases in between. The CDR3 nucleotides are TGTGCCAGCTCACCACCATGGGGCGACCCGGAAACTGAGCAGTTCTTC. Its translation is CASSPPWGDPETEQFF.

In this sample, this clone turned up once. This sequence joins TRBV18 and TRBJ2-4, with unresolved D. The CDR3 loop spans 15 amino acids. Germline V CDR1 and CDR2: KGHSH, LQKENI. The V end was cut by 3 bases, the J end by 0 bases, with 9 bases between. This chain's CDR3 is CASSPGPIAKNIQYF. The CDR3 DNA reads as TGTGCCAGCTCACCTGGGCCGATAGCCAAAAACATTCAGTACTTC. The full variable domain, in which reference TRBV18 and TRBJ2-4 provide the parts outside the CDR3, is NAGVMQNPRHLVRRRGQEARLRCSPMKGHSHVYWYRQLPEEGLKFMVYLQKENIIDESGMPKERFSAEFPKEGPSILRIQQVVRGDSAAYFCASSPGPIAKNIQYFGAGTRLSVL.

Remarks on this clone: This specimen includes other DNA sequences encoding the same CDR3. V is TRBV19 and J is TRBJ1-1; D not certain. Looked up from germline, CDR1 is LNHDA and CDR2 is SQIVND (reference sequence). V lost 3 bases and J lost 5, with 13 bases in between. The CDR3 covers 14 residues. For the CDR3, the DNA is TGTGCCAGTAGTATCATAGGAGGGTTGACTGAAGCTTTCTTT. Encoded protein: CASSIIGGLTEAFF. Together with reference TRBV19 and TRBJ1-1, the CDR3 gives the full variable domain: DGGITQSPKYLFRKEGQNVTLSCEQNLNHDAMYWYRQDPGQGLRLIYYSQIVNDFQKGDIAEGYSVSREKKESFPLTVTSAQKNPTAFYLCASSIIGGLTEAFFGQGTRLTVV.

The CDR3: CASSSSGQETSGNTIYF. CDR3 coding DNA: TGTGCCAGCAGCTCTTCGGGACAGGAGACCTCTGGAAACACCATATATTTT. J is TRBJ1-3 and V is TRBV7-9; 8 bases match TRBD1. J lost 0 bases, V lost 4 bases, and 8 bases had no gene match. Germline CDR1 reads SEHNR; CDR2 reads FQNEAQ (reference sequence). CDR3 size: 17 residues.

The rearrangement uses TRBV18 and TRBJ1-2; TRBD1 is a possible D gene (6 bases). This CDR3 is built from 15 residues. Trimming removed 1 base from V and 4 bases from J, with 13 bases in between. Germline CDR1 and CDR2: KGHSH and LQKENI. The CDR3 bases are TGTGCCAGCTCACCACTTTCAGGGGAAGGCTATGGCTACACCTTC. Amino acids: CASSPLSGEGYGYTF.

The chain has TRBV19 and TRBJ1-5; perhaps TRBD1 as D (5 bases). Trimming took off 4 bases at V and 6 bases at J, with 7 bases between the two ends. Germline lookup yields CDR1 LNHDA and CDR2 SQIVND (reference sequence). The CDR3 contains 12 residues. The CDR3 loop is CASSRGSQPQHF. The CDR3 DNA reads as TGTGCCAGTAGTAGGGGCAGTCAGCCCCAGCATTTT.

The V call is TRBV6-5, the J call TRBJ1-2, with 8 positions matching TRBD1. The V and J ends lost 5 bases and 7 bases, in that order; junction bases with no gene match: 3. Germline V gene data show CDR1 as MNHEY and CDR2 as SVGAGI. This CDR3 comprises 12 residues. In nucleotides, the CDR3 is TGTGCCAGCAGTATCGGACAGGGTGGCTACACCTTC. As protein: CASSIGQGGYTF.

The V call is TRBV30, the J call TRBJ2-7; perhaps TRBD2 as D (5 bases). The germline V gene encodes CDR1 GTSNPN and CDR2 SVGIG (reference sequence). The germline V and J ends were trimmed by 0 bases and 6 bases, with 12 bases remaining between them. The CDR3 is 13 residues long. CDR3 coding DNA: TGTGCCTGGAGTGTATCCGGGAAACGCGAGCAGTACTTC. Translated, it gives CAWSVSGKREQYF. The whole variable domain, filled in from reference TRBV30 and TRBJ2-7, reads SQTIHQWPATLVQPVGSPLSLECTVEGTSNPNLYWYRQAAGRGLQLLFYSVGIGQISSEVPQNLSASRPQDRQFILSSKKLLLSDSGFYLCAWSVSGKREQYFGPGTRLTVT.

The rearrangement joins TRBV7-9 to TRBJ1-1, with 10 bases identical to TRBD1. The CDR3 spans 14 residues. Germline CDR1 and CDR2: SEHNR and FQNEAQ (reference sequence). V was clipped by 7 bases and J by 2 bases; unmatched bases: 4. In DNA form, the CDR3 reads TGTGCCAGCACCGACAGGGGGCCTAACACTGAAGCTTTCTTT. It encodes CASTDRGPNTEAFF.

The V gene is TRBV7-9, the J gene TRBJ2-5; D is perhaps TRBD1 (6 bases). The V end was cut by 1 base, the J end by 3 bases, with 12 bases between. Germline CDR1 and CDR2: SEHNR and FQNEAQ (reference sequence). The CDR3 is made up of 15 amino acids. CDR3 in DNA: TGTGCCAGCAGCTTAGGTTCGACAGGAAAAGAGACCCAGTACTTC. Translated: CASSLGSTGKETQYF.

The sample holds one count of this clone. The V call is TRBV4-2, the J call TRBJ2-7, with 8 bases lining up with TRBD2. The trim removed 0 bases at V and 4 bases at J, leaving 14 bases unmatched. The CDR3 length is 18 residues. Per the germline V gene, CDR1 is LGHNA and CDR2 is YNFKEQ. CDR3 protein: CASSQEAGLAGGRYEQYF. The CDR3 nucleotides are TGTGCCAGCAGCCAAGAAGCTGGACTAGCAGGCGGGAGGTACGAGCAGTACTTC.

In DNA form, the CDR3 reads TGTGCCAGCAGCCAAGCCTCCACTCCCATGAACACTGAAGCTTTCTTT. Translating it yields CASSQASTPMNTEAFF. J is TRBJ1-1 and V is TRBV3-1 (or the pseudogene TRBV3-2); no clear D. Trimming removed 1 base at V and 0 bases at J, with 12 bases between. From germline, CDR1 is LGHDT and CDR2 YNNKEL (reference sequence). CDR3 length equals 16 residues.

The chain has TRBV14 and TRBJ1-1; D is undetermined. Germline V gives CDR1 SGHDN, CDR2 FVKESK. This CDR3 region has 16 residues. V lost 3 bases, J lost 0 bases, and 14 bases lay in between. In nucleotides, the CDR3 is TGTGCCAGCAGCCATGGAGGGCCTAACATGAACACTGAAGCTTTCTTT. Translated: CASSHGGPNMNTEAFF. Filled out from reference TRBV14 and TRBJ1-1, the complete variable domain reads EAGVTQFPSHSVIEKGQTVTLRCDPISGHDNLYWYRRVMGKEIKFLLHFVKESKQDESGMPNNRFLAERTGGTYSTLKVQPAELEDSGVYFCASSHGGPNMNTEAFFGQGTRLTVV.

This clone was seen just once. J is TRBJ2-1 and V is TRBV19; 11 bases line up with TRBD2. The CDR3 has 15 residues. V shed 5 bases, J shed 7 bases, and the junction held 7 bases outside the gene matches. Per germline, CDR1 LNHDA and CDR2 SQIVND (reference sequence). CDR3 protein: CASSLAGGSKNEQFF. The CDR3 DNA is TGTGCCAGTAGTCTAGCGGGAGGTTCTAAGAATGAGCAGTTCTTC. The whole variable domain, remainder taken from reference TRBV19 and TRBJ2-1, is DGGITQSPKYLFRKEGQNVTLSCEQNLNHDAMYWYRQDPGQGLRLIYYSQIVNDFQKGDIAEGYSVSREKKESFPLTVTSAQKNPTAFYLCASSLAGGSKNEQFFGPGTRLTVL.

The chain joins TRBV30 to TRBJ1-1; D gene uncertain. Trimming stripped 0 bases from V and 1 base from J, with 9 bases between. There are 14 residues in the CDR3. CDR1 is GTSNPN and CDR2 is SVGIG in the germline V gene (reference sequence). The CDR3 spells CAWSVSSRNTEAFF. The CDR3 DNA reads TGTGCCTGGAGTGTATCTTCTCGGAACACTGAAGCTTTCTTT.

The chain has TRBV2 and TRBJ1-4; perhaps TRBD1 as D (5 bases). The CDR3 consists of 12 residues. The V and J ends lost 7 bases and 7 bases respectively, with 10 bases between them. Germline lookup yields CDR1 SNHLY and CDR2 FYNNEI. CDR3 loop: CASKGEREKLFF. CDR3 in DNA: TGTGCCAGCAAAGGGGAACGTGAAAAACTGTTTTTT.

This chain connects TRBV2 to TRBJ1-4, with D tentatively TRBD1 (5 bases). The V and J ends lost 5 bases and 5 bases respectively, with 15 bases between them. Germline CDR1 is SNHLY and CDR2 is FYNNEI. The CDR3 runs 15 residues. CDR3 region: CASSSAGGINEKLFF. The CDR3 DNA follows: TGTGCCAGCAGTTCCGCCGGGGGGATCAATGAAAAACTGTTTTTT. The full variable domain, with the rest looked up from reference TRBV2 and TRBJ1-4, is EPEVTQTPSHQVTQMGQEVILRCVPISNHLYFYWYRQILGQKVEFLVSFYNNEISEKSEIFDDQFSVERPDGSNFTLKIRSTKLEDSAMYFCASSSAGGINEKLFFGSGTQLSVL.

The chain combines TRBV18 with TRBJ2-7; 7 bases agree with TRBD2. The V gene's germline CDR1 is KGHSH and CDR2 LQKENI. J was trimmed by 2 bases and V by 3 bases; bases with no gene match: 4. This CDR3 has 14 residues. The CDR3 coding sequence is TGTGCCAGCTCACCCACCGGGACTACCTACGAGCAGTACTTC. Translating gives CASSPTGTTYEQYF.

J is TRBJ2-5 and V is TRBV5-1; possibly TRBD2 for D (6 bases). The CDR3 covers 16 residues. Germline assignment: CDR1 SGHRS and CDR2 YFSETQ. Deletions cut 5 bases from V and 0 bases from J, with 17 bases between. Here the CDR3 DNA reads TGCGCCAGCAGGGACAAAGGCGGGGCGTACCAAGAGACCCAGTACTTC. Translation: CASRDKGGAYQETQYF.

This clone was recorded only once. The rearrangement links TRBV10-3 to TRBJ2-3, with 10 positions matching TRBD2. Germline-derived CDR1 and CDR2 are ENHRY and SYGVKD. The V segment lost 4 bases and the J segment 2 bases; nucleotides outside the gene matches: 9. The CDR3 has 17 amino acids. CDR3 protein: CAISGTSGRALTDTQYF. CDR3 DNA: TGTGCCATCAGTGGCACGAGCGGGAGGGCTCTCACAGATACGCAGTATTTT.

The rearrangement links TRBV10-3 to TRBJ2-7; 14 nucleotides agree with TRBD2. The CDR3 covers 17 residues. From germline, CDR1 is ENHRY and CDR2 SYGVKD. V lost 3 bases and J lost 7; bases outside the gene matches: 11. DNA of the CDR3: TGTGCCATCAGTGACCCGACTAGCGGGAGGGCCCCCGGGGAGCAGTACTTC. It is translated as CAISDPTSGRAPGEQYF.

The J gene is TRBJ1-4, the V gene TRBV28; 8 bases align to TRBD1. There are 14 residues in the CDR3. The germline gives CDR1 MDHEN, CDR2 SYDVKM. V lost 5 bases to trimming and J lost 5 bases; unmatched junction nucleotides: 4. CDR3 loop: CASSDWTGNEKLFF. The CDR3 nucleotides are TGTGCCAGCAGTGATTGGACAGGGAATGAAAAACTGTTTTTT.

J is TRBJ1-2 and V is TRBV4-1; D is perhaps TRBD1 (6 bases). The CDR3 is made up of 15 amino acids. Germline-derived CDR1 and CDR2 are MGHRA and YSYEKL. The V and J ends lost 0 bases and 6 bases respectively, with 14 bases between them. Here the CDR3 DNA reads TGCGCCAGCAGCCAAGATCGGGGGGGGCTCAATGGCTACACCTTC. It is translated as CASSQDRGGLNGYTF.

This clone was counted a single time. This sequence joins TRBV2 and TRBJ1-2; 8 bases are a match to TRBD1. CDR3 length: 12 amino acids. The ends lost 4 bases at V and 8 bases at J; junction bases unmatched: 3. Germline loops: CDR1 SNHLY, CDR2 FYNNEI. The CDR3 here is CASSAGTGGYTF. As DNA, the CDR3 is TGTGCCAGCAGTGCCGGGACAGGAGGCTACACCTTC.